This TCR beta chain was captured in a study of cytomegalovirus exposure and HLA in healthy donors. Study details: In terms of ancestry, the Caucasian-associated cluster contained roughly four fifths of the approximately 400 genotyped donors.

The PCR ran on 60 Vbeta and 13 Jbeta primers. Libraries were prepared by immunoSEQ multiplex PCR; TCRdb keeps only in-frame clonotypes and omits some of them. The profile shows about 80,000 clones, approximately 75% of them singletons. Deletions cut 7 bases from V and 2 bases from J, with 17 bases between. This CDR3 has 16 amino acids. CDR1 and CDR2 (germline): SGHVS, FQNEAQ. Note on this clone: No antigen is known for it.

Findings and caveats of the study: Cytomegalovirus status, reportedly, was diagnosed with high specificity and sensitivity by the classifier. Confirmation was obtained in vitro that a few CMV-associated chains are specific for CMV antigens. Clonal expansion was found to be greater in HLA-associated TCR beta chains than in equally common others in a later analysis.

The chain is built from TRBV7-8 and TRBJ2-2; the D gene is possibly TRBD2 (6 bases). This TCR derives from a woman aged 35 to 49 in good health and CMV-seronegative. The source material was PBMCs. CDR3 nucleotides: TGTGCCAGCACCAACCGCCTCGGGGGAAACACCGGGGAGCTGTTTTTT. This encodes CASTNRLGGNTGELFF.